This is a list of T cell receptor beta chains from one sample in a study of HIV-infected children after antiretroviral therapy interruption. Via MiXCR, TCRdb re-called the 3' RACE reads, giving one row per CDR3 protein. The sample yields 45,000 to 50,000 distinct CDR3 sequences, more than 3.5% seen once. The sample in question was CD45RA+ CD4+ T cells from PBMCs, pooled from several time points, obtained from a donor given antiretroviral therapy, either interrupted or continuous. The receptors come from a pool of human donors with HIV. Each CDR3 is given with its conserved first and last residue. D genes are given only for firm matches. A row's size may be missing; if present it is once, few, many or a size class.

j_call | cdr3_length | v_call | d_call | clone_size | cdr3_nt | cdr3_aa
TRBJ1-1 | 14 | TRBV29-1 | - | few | TGCAGCGTCCACAGGGCTCTCTTTACCACTGAAGCTTTCTTT | CSVHRALFTTEAFF
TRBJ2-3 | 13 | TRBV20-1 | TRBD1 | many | TGCAGTGGCAGGGGCAGGGGGCGCGTACAGCAGTATTTT | CSGRGRGRVQQYF
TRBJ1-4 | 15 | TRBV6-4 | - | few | TGTGCCAGCAGTGACGCGAGACAGTCTAATGAAAAACTGTTTTTT | CASSDARQSNEKLFF
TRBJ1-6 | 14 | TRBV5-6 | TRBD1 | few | TGTGCCAGCAGCTTGGACAGGGGGCGTTCACCCCTCCACTTT | CASSLDRGRSPLHF
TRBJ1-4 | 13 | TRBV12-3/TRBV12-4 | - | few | TGTGCCAGCAGTCGACAGCCTAATGAAAAACTGTTTTTT | CASSRQPNEKLFF
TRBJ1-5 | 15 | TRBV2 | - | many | TGTGCCAGCAGTGCGACATATGGGAGCAATCAGCCCCAGCATTTT | CASSATYGSNQPQHF
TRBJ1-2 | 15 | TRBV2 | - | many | TGTGCCAGCAGTTTTCAGGGTCCTGGGGACTATGGCTACACCTTC | CASSFQGPGDYGYTF
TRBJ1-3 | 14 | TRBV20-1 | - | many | TGCAGTGCTAGATTGTCGGCAGGGATAAACACCATATATTTT | CSARLSAGINTIYF
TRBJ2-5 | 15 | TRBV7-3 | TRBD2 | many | TGTGCCAGCAGCTTAGTAGCGGGGGGCCAAGAGACCCAGTACTTC | CASSLVAGGQETQYF
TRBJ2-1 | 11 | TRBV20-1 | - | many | TGCAGTGCTAGAGGCCCCTCTCAAGGGGTCTTC | CSARGPSQGVF
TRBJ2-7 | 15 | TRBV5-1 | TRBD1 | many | TGCGCCAGCAGCTTGCAGGGGGCGTCTTCCTACGAGCAGTACTTC | CASSLQGASSYEQYF
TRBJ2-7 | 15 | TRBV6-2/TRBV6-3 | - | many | TGTGCCAGCAGGATCGCAGGGACTGGGTCCTACGAGCAGTACTTC | CASRIAGTGSYEQYF
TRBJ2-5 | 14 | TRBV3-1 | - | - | TGTGCCAGCAGCCAGGAAGACATCCCCGGGACCCAGTACTTC | CASSQEDIPGTQYF
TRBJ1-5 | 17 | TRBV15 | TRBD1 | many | TGTGCCACCAGCTCCCGAGGTGGCAGGGGGCTTGGTCAGCCCCAGCATTTT | CATSSRGGRGLGQPQHF
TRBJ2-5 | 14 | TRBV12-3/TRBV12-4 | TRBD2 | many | TGTGCCAGCAGCCCTACTAGCGGGGGACGGACCCAGTACTTC | CASSPTSGGRTQYF
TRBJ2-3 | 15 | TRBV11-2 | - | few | TGTGCCAGCAGCTTAGATCGGGACGGCCACAAGGCGCAGTATTTT | CASSLDRDGHKAQYF
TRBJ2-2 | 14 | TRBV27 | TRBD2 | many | TGTGCCAGCAGGGGACTAGCGAACACCGGGGAGCTGTTTTTT | CASRGLANTGELFF
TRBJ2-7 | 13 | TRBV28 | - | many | TGTGCCAGCAGTTTACTAGGTCGAGGCGAGCAGTACTTC | CASSLLGRGEQYF